This T cell receptor (beta chain) was sequenced in a study of T cell clonality in common variable immunodeficiency. Study-wide findings and caveats: Links between repertoire features and CVID complications were heterogeneity-limited. CVID subjects shared fewer TCRbeta clones than healthy controls did. Fewer deletions and N-nucleotide insertions were reportedly seen in common variable immunodeficiency TCR beta sequences.

Some clones are missing from TCRdb's copy, which holds only in-frame ones; the method was immunoSEQ multiplex PCR. The table lists under 35,000 clones, with no singletons. In its sample, this clone was seen many times. The antigen is not known. Read coverage stops 3 residues before the CDR3 terminus; the germline J gene supplies the remainder. For at least one year, all CVID subjects received replacement immunoglobulin. The CDR3 spans 16 residues. Trimming at V came to 0 bases and at J to 6 bases, leaving 9 bases not matched to a gene. Germline values: CDR1 ENHRY, CDR2 SYGVKD. The sample was peripheral blood mononuclear cells. This chain joins TRBV10-3 and TRBJ1-2; the match to TRBD1 covers 8 bases. This TCR came from a human donor with common variable immunodeficiency. The CDR3 protein is CAISESQGAEFDGYTF. CDR3 DNA (partial): TGTGCCATCAGTGAGTCGCAGGGGGCGGAATTCGATGGC.